A selection of T cell receptor beta chains follows, all from one sample in a study of control samples from healthy donors and cancer patients. TCRdb keeps only in-frame clones here, not all; method: immunoSEQ multiplex PCR. Altogether 400,000 to 450,000 clones are present, 75% to 95% being singletons, with the ten largest covering 5% to 7%. Specimen: PBMCs. The receptors were gathered from a middle-aged man with head and neck cancer. Both conserved end residues are part of each CDR3. Each record gives: J gene, D gene, V gene, clone size, CDR3 protein, CDR3 DNA. The D gene is left open where the match is weak. Where a row states a size, it is once, few, many or the class of an expanded clone; other rows omit it.

j_call: TRBJ2-1; d_call: TRBD2; v_call: TRBV5-1; clone_size: NA; cdr3_aa: CASSLEAGAYNEQFF; cdr3_nt: TGCGCCAGCAGCTTGGAGGCGGGGGCCTACAATGAGCAGTTCTTC
j_call: TRBJ1-5; d_call: NA; v_call: TRBV6-6; clone_size: NA; cdr3_aa: CASSYTPVPLNQPQHF; cdr3_nt: TGTGCCAGCAGTTATACCCCCGTACCGCTAAATCAGCCCCAGCATTTT
j_call: TRBJ1-5; d_call: TRBD1; v_call: TRBV30; clone_size: once; cdr3_aa: CAWSAGGQPQHF; cdr3_nt: TGTGCCTGGAGTGCAGGGGGTCAGCCCCAGCATTTT
j_call: TRBJ2-7; d_call: NA; v_call: TRBV29-1; clone_size: NA; cdr3_aa: CSVDRGGEQYF; cdr3_nt: TGCAGCGTTGACAGGGGGGGCGAGCAGTACTTC
j_call: TRBJ1-4; d_call: NA; v_call: TRBV10-3; clone_size: NA; cdr3_aa: CAIKPTATNEKLFF; cdr3_nt: TGTGCCATCAAGCCAACCGCAACTAATGAAAAACTGTTTTTT
j_call: TRBJ1-4; d_call: NA; v_call: TRBV12-3/TRBV12-4; clone_size: NA; cdr3_aa: CASSLRGVSELFF; cdr3_nt: TGTGCCAGCAGTTTAAGGGGGGTTTCGGAACTGTTTTTT
j_call: TRBJ1-6; d_call: NA; v_call: TRBV11-2; clone_size: NA; cdr3_aa: CASSLSRQPNSYNSPLHF; cdr3_nt: TGTGCCAGCAGCTTAAGCCGACAGCCCAACTCCTATAATTCACCCCTCCACTTT
j_call: TRBJ2-1; d_call: NA; v_call: TRBV7-3; clone_size: NA; cdr3_aa: CASSDSYNEQFF; cdr3_nt: TGTGCCAGCAGCGATTCTTACAATGAGCAGTTCTTC
j_call: TRBJ2-7; d_call: NA; v_call: TRBV5-4; clone_size: NA; cdr3_aa: CASSRDFYEQYF; cdr3_nt: TGTGCCAGCAGCCGCGACTTCTACGAGCAGTACTTC
j_call: TRBJ1-5; d_call: TRBD1; v_call: TRBV28; clone_size: NA; cdr3_aa: CASRHYRGTVGQPQHF; cdr3_nt: TGTGCCAGTCGTCATTACAGGGGGACGGTGGGTCAGCCCCAGCATTTT
j_call: TRBJ2-7; d_call: NA; v_call: TRBV12-3/TRBV12-4; clone_size: NA; cdr3_aa: CASTDSTKQYF; cdr3_nt: TGTGCCAGCACCGATTCCACCAAGCAGTACTTC
j_call: TRBJ2-5; d_call: TRBD2; v_call: TRBV3-1/TRBV3-2; clone_size: NA; cdr3_aa: CASSQARGVGETQYF; cdr3_nt: TGTGCCAGCAGCCAAGCCCGGGGGGTTGGAGAGACCCAGTACTTC
j_call: TRBJ2-1; d_call: NA; v_call: TRBV9; clone_size: NA; cdr3_aa: CASSSGGTVANEQFF; cdr3_nt: TGTGCCAGCAGCTCCGGGGGTACGGTCGCCAATGAGCAGTTCTTC
j_call: TRBJ1-4; d_call: TRBD1; v_call: TRBV28; clone_size: NA; cdr3_aa: CASKGRGPNEKLFF; cdr3_nt: TGTGCCAGCAAGGGTAGGGGGCCTAATGAAAAACTGTTTTTT
j_call: TRBJ2-1; d_call: TRBD2; v_call: TRBV5-6; clone_size: once; cdr3_aa: CASSLDLAGGMNEQFF; cdr3_nt: TGTGCCAGCAGCTTGGATTTAGCGGGGGGGATGAATGAGCAGTTCTTC
j_call: TRBJ1-4; d_call: TRBD1; v_call: TRBV10-3; clone_size: NA; cdr3_aa: CAISWDSQEKLFF; cdr3_nt: TGTGCCATCAGCTGGGACAGTCAGGAAAAACTGTTTTTT
j_call: TRBJ1-1; d_call: NA; v_call: TRBV3-1/TRBV3-2; clone_size: NA; cdr3_aa: CASSQEPGGAAKKEAFF; cdr3_nt: TGTGCCAGCAGCCAAGAACCGGGGGGGGCGGCGAAGAAAGAAGCTTTCTTT
j_call: TRBJ2-3; d_call: NA; v_call: TRBV28; clone_size: NA; cdr3_aa: CASSQRLNSNTDTQYF; cdr3_nt: TGTGCCAGCAGCCAAAGGCTAAATTCAAACACAGATACGCAGTATTTT
j_call: TRBJ2-4; d_call: NA; v_call: TRBV5-4; clone_size: NA; cdr3_aa: CASSSKLGTGLGNIQYF; cdr3_nt: TGTGCCAGCAGCTCCAAACTCGGGACAGGACTAGGGAACATTCAGTACTTC
j_call: TRBJ1-3; d_call: TRBD1; v_call: TRBV7-9; clone_size: few; cdr3_aa: CASSLRTGWAAGNTIYF; cdr3_nt: TGTGCCAGCAGCTTAAGGACAGGGTGGGCCGCTGGAAACACCATATATTTT
j_call: TRBJ1-1; d_call: NA; v_call: TRBV6-5; clone_size: NA; cdr3_aa: CASSYIGGTTEAFF; cdr3_nt: TGTGCCAGCAGTTATATAGGGGGTACCACTGAAGCTTTCTTT
j_call: TRBJ2-6; d_call: NA; v_call: TRBV3-1/TRBV3-2; clone_size: once; cdr3_aa: CASSLTWTGANVLTF; cdr3_nt: TGTGCCAGCAGCCTAACCTGGACGGGGGCCAACGTCCTGACTTTC
j_call: TRBJ2-4; d_call: NA; v_call: TRBV19; clone_size: NA; cdr3_aa: CASGEIQYF; cdr3_nt: TGTGCCAGTGGAGAGATTCAGTACTTC
j_call: TRBJ1-6; d_call: TRBD1; v_call: TRBV28; clone_size: NA; cdr3_aa: CASTSGGVSYNSPLHF; cdr3_nt: TGTGCCAGCACCTCAGGGGGGGTCTCCTATAATTCACCCCTCCACTTT